This entry lists 3 T cell receptor beta chains sequenced from one sample in a study of control samples from healthy donors and cancer patients. Repertoires were generated with immunoSEQ multiplex PCR, while TCRdb's copy carries only in-frame clones and drops some. The repertoire holds 96,000 or so clones, with 85% to 95% as singletons. Sequenced input: blood. Receptors originate from a young man in good health.

The chain carries TRBV25-1 and TRBJ2-2; 7 nucleotides match TRBD1. CDR1 MGHDK and CDR2 SYGVNS come from the germline V gene. The CDR3 sequence is 17 residues long. With V trimmed by 4 bases and J by 2 bases, 10 bases remained unmatched. This CDR3 reads CASSAPWGTENTGELFF. The CDR3 DNA reads TGTGCCAGCAGTGCCCCCTGGGGGACAGAAAACACCGGGGAGCTGTTTTTT.

The chain employs TRBV7-8 and TRBJ1-1, with D possibly TRBD1 on 6 matching bases. V was trimmed by 1 base and J by 9 bases, leaving 12 bases between them. This CDR3 comprises 13 residues. Germline CDR1 SGHVS, CDR2 FQNEAQ. CDR3 nucleotides: TGTGCCAGCAGCTTAGTAGTAGGGGGGCAAGCTTTCTTT. Protein: CASSLVVGGQAFF.

This chain links TRBV4-1 with TRBJ1-3; TRBD1 might be the D (5 bases). Germline V gene sequence: CDR1 MGHRA, CDR2 YSYEKL. The CDR3 length is 17 residues. The germline V and J ends were trimmed by 0 bases and 0 bases, with 12 bases remaining between them. Here the CDR3 reads CASSQDLVRGSGNTIYF. Here the CDR3 DNA reads TGCGCCAGCAGCCAAGATCTTGTGAGGGGCTCTGGAAACACCATATATTTT.